This T cell receptor (beta chain) stems from a study of blood T cell repertoires in COVID-19. Study in general: COVID-19 samples from acute and convalescent phases originated in the United States, Italy and Spain. Sample material is recorded as cDNA or gDNA derived from T cells, B-cell-depleted T cells, or PBMCs.

Study processing details: Reference gene primers were amplified, and this amplification served to estimate nucleated cell counts. Some clones are missing from TCRdb's copy, which holds only in-frame ones; the method was immunoSEQ multiplex PCR. Clone size and V and J calls were adopted from that table, with D and trimming inferred from the DNA. The sample has roughly 180,000 clones, roughly 76% seen once; the top ten hold roughly 9.4%. Trimming left V 3 bases short and J 0 bases short, with 14 bases between. The CDR3 loop spans 16 amino acids. Germline values: CDR1 SGHTA, CDR2 FQGTGA. The genes are TRBV7-3 and TRBJ1-2, with a tentative D call TRBD1 (6 bases). Input material: peripheral blood. This clonotype was obtained from a woman aged 45-59 years with active or convalescent COVID-19. CDR3 DNA sequence: TGTGCCAGCAGCTTCGGGGGGGCGGAAGCTAACTATGGCTACACCTTC. Its protein is CASSFGGAEANYGYTF.